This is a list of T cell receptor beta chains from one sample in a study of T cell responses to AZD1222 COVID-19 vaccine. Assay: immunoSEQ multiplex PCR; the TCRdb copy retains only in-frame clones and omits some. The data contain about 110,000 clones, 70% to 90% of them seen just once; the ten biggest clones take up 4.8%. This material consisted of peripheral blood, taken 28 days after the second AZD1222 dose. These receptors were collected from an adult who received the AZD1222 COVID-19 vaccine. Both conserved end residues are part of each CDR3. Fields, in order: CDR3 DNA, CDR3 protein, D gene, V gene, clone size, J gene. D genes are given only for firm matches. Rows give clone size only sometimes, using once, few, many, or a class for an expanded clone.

DNA: TGCAGTGCCACAGGGGTCGGACAGCAGTACTTC; CDR3: CSATGVGQQYF; D: TRBD1; V: TRBV20-1; size: .; J: TRBJ2-7
DNA: TGTGCCAGCACCTTGGGCAGCTTCGCCGGGACGGAGCCCCAGCATTTT; CDR3: CASTLGSFAGTEPQHF; D: .; V: TRBV28; size: .; J: TRBJ1-5
DNA: TGTGCCAGCAGTAAGGGACTAGCGGGGGGGGCGGATACGCAGTATTTT; CDR3: CASSKGLAGGADTQYF; D: TRBD2; V: TRBV2; size: .; J: TRBJ2-3
DNA: TGTGCCAGCAGCTTGAACACTGAAGCTTTCTTT; CDR3: CASSLNTEAFF; D: .; V: TRBV7-9; size: .; J: TRBJ1-1
DNA: TGTGCCATCAGTGGGACACCGAACACCGGGGAGCTGTTTTTT; CDR3: CAISGTPNTGELFF; D: .; V: TRBV10-3; size: .; J: TRBJ2-2
DNA: TGCGCCAGCAGCTTGGCCAACCCTTCCCAAGAGACCCAGTACTTC; CDR3: CASSLANPSQETQYF; D: .; V: TRBV5-1; size: .; J: TRBJ2-5
DNA: TGTGCCAGCAGCTTGGGGACTGGGGACACGCAGTATTTT; CDR3: CASSLGTGDTQYF; D: .; V: TRBV7-2; size: .; J: TRBJ2-3
DNA: TGTGCCAGCAGTTACCAGGGGGCCTCGGGGAATGAGCAGTTCTTC; CDR3: CASSYQGASGNEQFF; D: TRBD1; V: TRBV6-5; size: .; J: TRBJ2-1
DNA: TGTGCCAGCAGCTTTCCGGGGGCTGGGCCCCACGAGCAGTACTTC; CDR3: CASSFPGAGPHEQYF; D: .; V: TRBV7-2; size: .; J: TRBJ2-7
DNA: TGTGCCAGCAGCTTCAGACTAGCGGGGGCCGTGATACAGCCGCAGTATTTT; CDR3: CASSFRLAGAVIQPQYF; D: TRBD2; V: TRBV7-2; size: .; J: TRBJ2-3
DNA: TGTGCCAGCAGTGAATACGGAGGACAGGCCTACGAGCAGTACTTC; CDR3: CASSEYGGQAYEQYF; D: TRBD1; V: TRBV6-1; size: once; J: TRBJ2-7
DNA: TGTGCCAGCAGTTATTCAGGGGTAACCGGGGAGCTGTTTTTT; CDR3: CASSYSGVTGELFF; D: .; V: TRBV6-5; size: .; J: TRBJ2-2
DNA: TGTGCCACCAGTGATTCCGACGATCTTGAAGCTTTCTTT; CDR3: CATSDSDDLEAFF; D: .; V: TRBV24-1; size: .; J: TRBJ1-1
DNA: TGTGCCAGCAGTTACAGGGACAGCCCGCTGTTTTTT; CDR3: CASSYRDSPLFF; D: TRBD1; V: TRBV6-2/TRBV6-3; size: .; J: TRBJ2-2
DNA: TGTGCCTGGAGTTACCAAGGGGAGCCCCAGCATTTT; CDR3: CAWSYQGEPQHF; D: .; V: TRBV30; size: .; J: TRBJ1-5
DNA: TGTGCCAGCAGCTCGGACAGTTCCTCCTACGAGCAGTACTTC; CDR3: CASSSDSSSYEQYF; D: .; V: TRBV5-4; size: few; J: TRBJ2-7
DNA: TGTGCCAGCAGCCAAGACGGGGGGGAACAGAACCTCTACTATGGCTACACCTTC; CDR3: CASSQDGGEQNLYYGYTF; D: .; V: TRBV14; size: few; J: TRBJ1-2
DNA: TGTGCCAGCAGTTATGGGGACCCTCAGGACTCCTACGAGCAGTACTTC; CDR3: CASSYGDPQDSYEQYF; D: .; V: TRBV6-5; size: .; J: TRBJ2-7
DNA: TGTGCCAGCAGTTTGAACAGGGTCTACACTGAAGCTTTCTTT; CDR3: CASSLNRVYTEAFF; D: .; V: TRBV28; size: .; J: TRBJ1-1
DNA: TGTGCCTGGACTAGGACAGGGGGCTACGAGCAGTACTTC; CDR3: CAWTRTGGYEQYF; D: TRBD1; V: TRBV30; size: .; J: TRBJ2-7
DNA: TGTGCCAGCAGTTATGCAGGGAGACATACTGAAGCTTTCTTT; CDR3: CASSYAGRHTEAFF; D: .; V: TRBV6-6; size: .; J: TRBJ1-1
DNA: TGTGCCAGCAGCCAATCCGCGGGATCCTACGAGCAGTACTTC; CDR3: CASSQSAGSYEQYF; D: .; V: TRBV3-1/TRBV3-2; size: .; J: TRBJ2-7
DNA: TGCGCCAGCAGCCAAGATGGGGTCACCGGGGAGCTGTTTTTT; CDR3: CASSQDGVTGELFF; D: .; V: TRBV4-3; size: .; J: TRBJ2-2
DNA: TGTGCCAGTAGTAGCCCGGGGTCCTACGAGCAGTACTTC; CDR3: CASSSPGSYEQYF; D: .; V: TRBV19; size: .; J: TRBJ2-7
DNA: TGTGCCAGCAGCTTAACAGTAGGGGGAAGCTCTGGAAACACCATATATTTT; CDR3: CASSLTVGGSSGNTIYF; D: .; V: TRBV5-4; size: .; J: TRBJ1-3
DNA: TGCGCCAGCAGCTGGGACGGTCCGAAGAATTCACCCCTCCACTTT; CDR3: CASSWDGPKNSPLHF; D: .; V: TRBV5-1; size: .; J: TRBJ1-6
DNA: TGTGCCAGCACCTTGACAGGGGGTAACACTGAAGCTTTCTTT; CDR3: CASTLTGGNTEAFF; D: TRBD1; V: TRBV28; size: .; J: TRBJ1-1
DNA: TGTGCCAGCAGTTTAGGGCGGGGATGGAAGAACACTGAAGCTTTCTTT; CDR3: CASSLGRGWKNTEAFF; D: .; V: TRBV28; size: .; J: TRBJ1-1
DNA: TGTGCCAGCAGCTTAGATAGGGAAACCGGGACCCTAGCCAAAAACATTCAGTACTTC; CDR3: CASSLDRETGTLAKNIQYF; D: .; V: TRBV11-2; size: .; J: TRBJ2-4
DNA: TGCAGCGTTGAATGGGGGAACACTGAAGCTTTCTTT; CDR3: CSVEWGNTEAFF; D: .; V: TRBV29-1; size: .; J: TRBJ1-1
DNA: TGTGCCAGCAGCTTGGACGCAGGGGCAAGAGGCTACACCTTC; CDR3: CASSLDAGARGYTF; D: .; V: TRBV5-8; size: .; J: TRBJ1-2
DNA: TGTGCCTGGGAAGCGGGGGGGCTGGCAGATACGCAGTATTTT; CDR3: CAWEAGGLADTQYF; D: TRBD2; V: TRBV30; size: .; J: TRBJ2-3
DNA: TGTGCCAGTAGTATCCTGGGCCAGGGGGCCGGTGGCTACACCTTC; CDR3: CASSILGQGAGGYTF; D: TRBD1; V: TRBV19; size: .; J: TRBJ1-2
DNA: TGTGCCAGCAGCTTATCGAGGGGGCGAGGGACTGAAGCTTTCTTT; CDR3: CASSLSRGRGTEAFF; D: TRBD1; V: TRBV7-2; size: .; J: TRBJ1-1
DNA: TGTGCCAGCAGCGGGACAGGGGGACTCGGGTCACCCCTCCACTTT; CDR3: CASSGTGGLGSPLHF; D: TRBD1; V: TRBV9; size: .; J: TRBJ1-6
DNA: TGTGCCACCCGCTCCGAACCAGCAACTAATGAAAAACTGTTTTTT; CDR3: CATRSEPATNEKLFF; D: .; V: TRBV6-5; size: .; J: TRBJ1-4
DNA: TGTGCCAGCAGCCCGGCCGGGGGAAGAGCCGGGGAGCTGTTTTTT; CDR3: CASSPAGGRAGELFF; D: .; V: TRBV5-4; size: .; J: TRBJ2-2
DNA: TGCGCCAGCAGCCAAGAAAGATTGGGGATAGGTGGCTACACCTTC; CDR3: CASSQERLGIGGYTF; D: .; V: TRBV4-3; size: .; J: TRBJ1-2
DNA: TGCGCCAGCAGCTTGGATCAGGGGTATCAGCCCCAGCATTTT; CDR3: CASSLDQGYQPQHF; D: .; V: TRBV5-1; size: .; J: TRBJ1-5
DNA: TGTGCCAGCAGCTTACAGGGACGACCCTACGAGCAGTACTTC; CDR3: CASSLQGRPYEQYF; D: .; V: TRBV7-9; size: .; J: TRBJ2-7
DNA: TGTGCCAGCAATAGCGCCGGGACAGGGATAAATGAGCAGTTCTTC; CDR3: CASNSAGTGINEQFF; D: TRBD1; V: TRBV6-5; size: .; J: TRBJ2-1
DNA: TGTGCCAGTAGTGAATCAGGGACGAACACCGGGGAGCTGTTTTTT; CDR3: CASSESGTNTGELFF; D: .; V: TRBV19; size: .; J: TRBJ2-2
DNA: TGTGCCAGTACATCTCTCAGCTCTGGAAACACCATATATTTT; CDR3: CASTSLSSGNTIYF; D: .; V: TRBV19; size: .; J: TRBJ1-3
DNA: TGCGCCAGCAGCTTGGATACCATTCGGAAGAACACTGAAGCTTTCTTT; CDR3: CASSLDTIRKNTEAFF; D: .; V: TRBV5-1; size: few; J: TRBJ1-1
DNA: TGTGCCAGCAATAACAGGGGTTACACCGGGGAGCTGTTTTTT; CDR3: CASNNRGYTGELFF; D: TRBD1; V: TRBV27; size: .; J: TRBJ2-2
DNA: TGTGCCAGCAGCGTAGCCAGCGGGGGGGGCGAGCAGTACTTC; CDR3: CASSVASGGGEQYF; D: TRBD2; V: TRBV9; size: few; J: TRBJ2-7
DNA: TGTGCCAGCACATTAGGGGTGGAACAGCCCCAGCATTTT; CDR3: CASTLGVEQPQHF; D: .; V: TRBV2; size: .; J: TRBJ1-5
DNA: TGCAGTGCTAGTGACAGGGGGTTCCCCTACGAGCAGTACTTC; CDR3: CSASDRGFPYEQYF; D: TRBD1; V: TRBV20-1; size: .; J: TRBJ2-7
DNA: TGTGCCAGCAGCAGACAGGGGAATCAGCCCCAGCATTTT; CDR3: CASSRQGNQPQHF; D: .; V: TRBV21-1; size: .; J: TRBJ1-5
DNA: TGTGCCAGCAGCTACACAGGGGCACTTAACACCGGGGAGCTGTTTTTT; CDR3: CASSYTGALNTGELFF; D: TRBD1; V: TRBV6-5; size: .; J: TRBJ2-2